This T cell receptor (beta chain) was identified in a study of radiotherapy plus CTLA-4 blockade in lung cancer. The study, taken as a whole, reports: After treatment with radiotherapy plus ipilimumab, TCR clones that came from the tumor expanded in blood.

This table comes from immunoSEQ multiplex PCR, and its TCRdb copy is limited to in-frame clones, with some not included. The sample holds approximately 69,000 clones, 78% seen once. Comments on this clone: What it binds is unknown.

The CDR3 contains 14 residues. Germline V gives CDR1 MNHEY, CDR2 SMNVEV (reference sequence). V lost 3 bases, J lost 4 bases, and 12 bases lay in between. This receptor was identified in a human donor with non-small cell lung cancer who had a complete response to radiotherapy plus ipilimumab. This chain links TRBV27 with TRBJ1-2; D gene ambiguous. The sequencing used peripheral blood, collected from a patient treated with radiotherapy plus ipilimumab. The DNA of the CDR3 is TGTGCCAGCAGTTTCGGGCCGAGATTCTATGGCTACACCTTC. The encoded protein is CASSFGPRFYGYTF.